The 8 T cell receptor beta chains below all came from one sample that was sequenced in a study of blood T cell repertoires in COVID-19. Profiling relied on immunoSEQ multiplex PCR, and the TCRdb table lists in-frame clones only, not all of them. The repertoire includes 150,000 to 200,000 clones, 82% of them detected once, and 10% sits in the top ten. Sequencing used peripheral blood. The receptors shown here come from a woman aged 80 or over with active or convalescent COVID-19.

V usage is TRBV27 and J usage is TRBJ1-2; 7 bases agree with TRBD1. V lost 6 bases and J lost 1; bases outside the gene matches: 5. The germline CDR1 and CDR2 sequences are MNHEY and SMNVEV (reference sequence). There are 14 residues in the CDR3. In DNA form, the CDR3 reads TGTGCCAGCAGGGTGGACAGGAATAACTATGGCTACACCTTC. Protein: CASRVDRNNYGYTF.

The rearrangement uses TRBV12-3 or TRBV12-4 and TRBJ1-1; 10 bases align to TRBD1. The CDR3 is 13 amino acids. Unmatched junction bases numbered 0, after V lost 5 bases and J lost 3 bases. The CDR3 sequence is CASSGQGDTEAFF. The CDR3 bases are TGTGCCAGCAGTGGACAGGGGGACACTGAAGCTTTCTTT.

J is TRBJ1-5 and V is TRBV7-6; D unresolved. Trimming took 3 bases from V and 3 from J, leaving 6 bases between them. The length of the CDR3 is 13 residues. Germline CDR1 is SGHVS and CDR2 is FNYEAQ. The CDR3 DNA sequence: TGTGCCAGCAGCTTCGGGAACAATCAGCCCCAGCATTTT. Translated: CASSFGNNQPQHF.

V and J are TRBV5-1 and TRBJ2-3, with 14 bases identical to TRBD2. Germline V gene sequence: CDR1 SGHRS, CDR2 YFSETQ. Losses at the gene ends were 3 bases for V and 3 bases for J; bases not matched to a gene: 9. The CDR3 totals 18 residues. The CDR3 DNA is TGCGCCAGCAGCTCCCAGACTAGCGGGAGGGCCAGGACAGATACGCAGTATTTT. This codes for CASSSQTSGRARTDTQYF.

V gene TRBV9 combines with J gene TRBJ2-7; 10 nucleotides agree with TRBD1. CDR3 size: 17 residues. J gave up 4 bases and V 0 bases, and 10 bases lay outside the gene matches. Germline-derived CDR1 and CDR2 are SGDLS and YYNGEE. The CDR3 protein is CASSVGIGGQGVYEQYF. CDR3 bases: TGTGCCAGCAGCGTAGGAATCGGAGGACAGGGGGTTTACGAGCAGTACTTC.

CDR3: CASSLSSGGYTF. In DNA, the CDR3 is TGCGCCAGCAGCTTGTCCTCGGGGGGTTACACCTTC. This chain joins TRBV5-1 and TRBJ1-2; a possible D gene is TRBD1 (5 bases). The V end lost 1 base, the J end lost 11 bases, and 12 bases lay between the germline ends. CDR3 length: 12 amino acids. Germline CDR1 SGHRS, CDR2 YFSETQ. Full variable domain (remainder filled in from reference TRBV5-1 and TRBJ1-2): KAGVTQTPRYLIKTRGQQVTLSCSPISGHRSVSWYQQTPGQGLQFLFEYFSETQRNKGNFPGRFSGRQFSNSRSEMNVSTLELGDSALYLCASSLSSGGYTFGSGTRLTVV.

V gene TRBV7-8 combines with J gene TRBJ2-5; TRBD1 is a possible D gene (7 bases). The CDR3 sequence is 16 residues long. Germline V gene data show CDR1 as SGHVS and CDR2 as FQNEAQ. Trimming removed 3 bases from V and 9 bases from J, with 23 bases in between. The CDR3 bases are TGTGCCAGCAGCTTGGGCAGGGGGGTAGGGCGAGCGGCCCAGTACTTC. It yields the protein CASSLGRGVGRAAQYF.

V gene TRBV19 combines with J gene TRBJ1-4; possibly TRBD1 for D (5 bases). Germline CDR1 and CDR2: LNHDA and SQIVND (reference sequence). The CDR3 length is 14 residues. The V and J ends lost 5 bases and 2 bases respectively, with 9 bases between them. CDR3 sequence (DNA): TGTGCCAGTAGTGGAACAGGTACTAATGAAAAACTGTTTTTT. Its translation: CASSGTGTNEKLFF.